The TCR beta chain under discussion was sequenced for a study of cytomegalovirus exposure and HLA in healthy donors. General study points: Sequences of the TCR beta chain were said to predict the HLA-A and HLA-B alleles of most subjects accurately. A later analysis linked a missense variant in DCLRE1C to the trimming of TCR beta V and J genes. Some highly shared sequence variants likely arose as a pipeline artifact.

With 60 Vbeta and 13 Jbeta primers, the PCR was carried out. Study processing details: Later reanalysis found 70 million to 95 million unique TCR beta chains, roughly 9.9 million of them shared. Produced via immunoSEQ multiplex PCR; TCRdb's table is partial and in-frame only. The V and J calls and clone size come from that table; D and trimming were worked out from the DNA. This sample has approximately 69,000 clones, with about 74% found just once. CDR3 length: 15 amino acids. Germline V gives CDR1 SNHLY, CDR2 FYNNEI. Trimming pared 1 base from V and 2 bases from J, leaving 8 bases between. This clone appeared a few times. The antigen is not known.

The sequence was collected from a woman aged 25 to 39 in good health and CMV-seropositive. The V and J genes are TRBV2 and TRBJ1-4, with D possibly TRBD1 on 6 matching bases. Sequencing was performed on PBMCs. The CDR3 bases are TGTGCCAGCAGTGAAGTGGGGGCGACTAATGAAAAACTGTTTTTT. As protein: CASSEVGATNEKLFF.